This TCR beta chain was retrieved from a study of T-cell reconstitution after alpha-beta-depleted transplantation in children (dated by TCRdb to the mid-2010s). Concerning the study at large: Using TCR repertoire profiling, the study followed T-cell immune reconstitution in a quantitative way in children after TCRalphabeta/CD19-depleted allogeneic hematopoietic cell transplantation. What the study reported, not specific to this receptor: The frequencies of hyperexpanded clones fell over the following months, and after one year, T-cell counts and TCRbeta diversity were mostly attributed to newly produced T cells. Apparently early alphabetaT-cell count recovery about two months after transplant reportedly relied on only several hundred rapidly expanded clones derived from non-depleted graft cells. In some patients, the high TCRbeta diversity seen at day 60 was put down to recipient T cells and intrathymic progenitors that had survived conditioning.

Libraries were made using PCR. TCRdb shows the sequencer as Illumina HiSeq 2500. TCR library preparation used molecular barcoding, with unique molecular identifiers applied to normalize quantification of the TCRbeta repertoire. TCRdb reprocessing: public reads trimmed at Q25 with fastp, clones called with MiXCR, in-frame beta chains kept. A single entry per CDR3 protein holds the most common genes and DNA from its merged rows. The sample table shows 150,000 to 250,000 distinct CDR3 sequences, and roughly 6.3% are seen once. The ten largest clones add up to roughly 4.7% of the sample. The CDR3 goes from the cysteine to the phenylalanine over 15 residues. Only the CDR3 DNA stays, 45 bases, in frame from base 1. For CDR1 and CDR2, the germline V gene lists KGHSY and FQNENV. V is shortened by 2 bases, J by 8 bases, and the region joining them spans 15 bases. Reading the label with the study, this specimen's treatment or condition is: allogeneic hematopoietic cell transplantation with graft depleted of TCRalphabeta T cells and CD19 B cells. TCRalphabeta/CD19-depleted allogeneic hematopoietic cell grafts were given to the transplant recipients, all of whom were children.

This clonotype came up many times. Its antigen is still unknown. Per-nucleotide qualities are absent, and no much larger clonotype sits a single base away. The sequence is built from TRBV16 and TRBJ1-4, with a tentative D gene TRBD1 over 5 matching bases. Sample: PBMCs, taken before TCRalphabeta/CD19-depleted stem cell transplant. The receptor's source is a girl under three years old with combined immunodeficiency, due to receive a stem cell transplant. The CDR3 protein sequence reads: CASSQSLMRGEKLFF. The DNA is TGTGCCAGCAGCCAAAGTTTGATGCGGGGGGAAAAACTGTTTTTT.